These 18 T cell receptor beta chains share one sample of origin, sequenced in a study of OX40 agonist ivuxolimab in advanced cancers. Sequencing used immunoSEQ multiplex PCR; TCRdb keeps in-frame clones, though not all of them. The profile shows some 30,000 clones, 85% to 95% of them singletons. This specimen was CD4+ or CD8+ T cells sorted from blood, taken in a trial of the OX40 agonist ivuxolimab. All receptors derive from an adult with an advanced solid tumor such as melanoma, head and neck, liver or kidney cancer.

CDR3: CASSFRGGLAGGGELFF. The CDR3 nucleotides are TGTGCCAGCAGCTTCAGGGGCGGACTAGCGGGAGGCGGGGAGCTGTTTTTT. V usage is TRBV11-3 and J usage is TRBJ2-2, with 14 bases aligning to TRBD2. Unmatched junction bases numbered 7, after V lost 3 bases and J lost 7 bases. This CDR3 has 17 amino acids. Germline assignment: CDR1 SGHNT and CDR2 YENEEA.

The chain combines TRBV21-1 with TRBJ1-2. TRBV21-1 is given as a pseudogene. This CDR3 spans 11 amino acids. The CDR3 protein is CASSLRAGYTF. The CDR3 nucleotides are TGTGCCAGCAGCCTACGAGCTGGCTACACCTTC.

This clone occurred once. V and J are TRBV7-3 and TRBJ2-7, with a weak D call TRBD1 (6 bases). V dropped 8 bases and J dropped 2 bases, with 16 bases sitting between them. The CDR3 is 14 residues long. Germline CDR1 and CDR2: SGHTA and FQGTGA. CDR3 nucleotides: TGTGCCAGCGCGACAGGCCCCGGCCCCTACGAGCAGTACTTC. Protein sequence: CASATGPGPYEQYF.

The chain employs TRBV9 and TRBJ2-3; 12 nucleotides line up with TRBD1. From germline, CDR1 is SGDLS and CDR2 YYNGEE. There are 14 residues in the CDR3. Germline trimming cut 7 bases from V and 5 bases from J; bases unmatched to any gene: 5. In DNA form, the CDR3 reads TGTGCCAGCCAGGGACAGGGGGCAATAGATACGCAGTATTTT. It yields the protein CASQGQGAIDTQYF.

J is TRBJ1-4 and V is TRBV6-5; 8 nucleotides match TRBD1. The CDR3 has 16 amino acids. The germline V gene has CDR1 MNHEY and CDR2 SVGAGI. Unmatched junction bases numbered 8, after V lost 4 bases and J lost 4 bases. The CDR3 loop is CASSWTGSGHNEKLFF. CDR3 coding DNA: TGTGCCAGCAGTTGGACAGGGTCGGGCCATAATGAAAAACTGTTTTTT.

The rearrangement links TRBV13 to TRBJ2-2; 9 positions match TRBD2. Trimming took 4 bases from V and 5 from J; bases not matched to a gene: 8. Germline CDR1 is PRHDT and CDR2 is FYEKMQ (reference sequence). The CDR3 is made up of 16 amino acids. This CDR3 is CASSSYSGGRTGELFF. CDR3 in DNA: TGTGCCAGCAGCTCCTACAGCGGGGGGCGAACCGGGGAGCTGTTTTTT.

The chain employs TRBV4-3 and TRBJ2-1; no firm D call. The CDR3 is 15 residues long. Trimming shortened V by 0 bases and J by 5 bases, and 11 bases separated the two germline ends. The V gene's germline CDR1 is LGHNA and CDR2 YSLEER. The CDR3 DNA sequence: TGCGCCAGCAGCCAAGATACCACTGTGAACAATGAGCAGTTCTTC. The encoded protein is CASSQDTTVNNEQFF.

J is TRBJ2-7 and V is TRBV25-1, with 8 bases aligning to TRBD1. The CDR3 is 16 amino acids. With 3 bases clipped from V and 0 bases from J, the junction kept 7 bases outside the gene matches. Germline values: CDR1 MGHDK, CDR2 SYGVNS. The CDR3 nucleotides read TGTGCCAGCAGTGACGCAGGGGGCATCGACTCCTACGAGCAGTACTTC. Translating gives CASSDAGGIDSYEQYF.

The gene calls are TRBV6-1 and TRBJ2-3, with D possibly TRBD2 on 6 matching bases. The CDR3 has 15 residues. The germline V gene encodes CDR1 MNHNS and CDR2 SASEGT. The V gene lost 6 bases and the J gene lost 2 bases, with 15 bases spanning the gap. In DNA form, the CDR3 reads TGTGCCAGCAGGAGCCTTGAGCGGGTCACAGATACGCAGTATTTT. Protein product: CASRSLERVTDTQYF.

The chain carries TRBV27 and TRBJ2-6, with D unresolved. The V and J ends lost 5 bases and 0 bases respectively, with 11 bases between them. This CDR3 has 16 amino acids. Germline V gene sequence: CDR1 MNHEY, CDR2 SMNVEV (reference sequence). CDR3: CASSADGSSGANVLTF. For the CDR3, the DNA is TGTGCCAGCAGTGCGGACGGAAGCTCTGGGGCCAACGTCCTGACTTTC.

The chain links TRBV18 to TRBJ2-1; no definite D call. The ends were cut back, 4 bases at V and 6 bases at J, with 4 bases in the middle. The CDR3 runs to 11 residues. The V gene's germline CDR1 is KGHSH and CDR2 LQKENI. CDR3 amino acids: CASSLGNEQFF. The DNA of the CDR3 is TGTGCCAGCTCACTGGGCAATGAGCAGTTCTTC.

The CDR3 DNA reads TGTGCCAGCAGCCCTGGCGGGACAGGGGGAATTCGCCTCCACTTT. Translating it yields CASSPGGTGGIRLHF. The chain employs TRBV5-4 and TRBJ1-6; 11 nucleotides match TRBD1. The CDR3 runs 15 residues. Per the germline V gene, CDR1 is SGHNT and CDR2 is YYREEE (reference sequence). V shed 4 bases, J shed 15 bases, and the junction held 12 bases outside the gene matches.

This sequence joins TRBV6-4 and TRBJ2-1; the D gene is possibly TRBD2 (5 bases). V shed 2 bases and J shed 0 bases, with 8 bases lying between them. Germline V gene lookup returns CDR1 MRHNA and CDR2 SNTAGT. CDR3 length: 15 residues. In DNA, the CDR3 is TGTGCCAGCAGTGACAGGGAGAGCTCCTACAATGAGCAGTTCTTC. Amino acid sequence: CASSDRESSYNEQFF.

The chain recombines TRBV7-8 with TRBJ1-1, with a weak D call TRBD1 (6 bases). Per germline, CDR1 SGHVS and CDR2 FQNEAQ. The CDR3 consists of 15 residues. Trimming took off 5 bases at V and 5 bases at J, with 18 bases between the two ends. For the CDR3, the DNA is TGTGCCAGCAGCCCACACCGAGGTCAGGGGACTGAAGCTTTCTTT. As protein: CASSPHRGQGTEAFF. The variable domain in full, with the rest retrieved from reference TRBV7-8 and TRBJ1-1, is GAGVSQSPRYKVAKRGQDVALRCDPISGHVSLFWYQQALGQGPEFLTYFQNEAQLDKSGLPSDRFFAERPEGSVSTLKIQRTQQEDSAVYLCASSPHRGQGTEAFFGQGTRLTVV.

On this clone itself: A much larger clone lies one base from this, so it may be a read error. In nucleotides, the CDR3 is TGTGCCAGCAGCGTAGGATGGAGCACTGAAGCTTTCTTT. Protein sequence: CASSVGWSTEAFF. This chain links TRBV9 with TRBJ1-1; D ambiguous. Trimming cost V 0 bases and J 4 bases, with 7 bases left between them. Germline V gives CDR1 SGDLS, CDR2 YYNGEE. This CDR3 is 13 amino acids long.

The chain is built from TRBV7-3 and TRBJ2-3; unclear D gene. CDR3 length equals 15 residues. The germline V and J ends were trimmed by 5 bases and 4 bases, with 16 bases remaining between them. CDR1 is SGHTA, CDR2 FQGTGA, per germline. CDR3 DNA sequence: TGTGCCAGCAGCCCAATAGCTACGTCCGCAGATACGCAGTATTTT. Its translation is CASSPIATSADTQYF.

This clone counts as medium-sized. The chain is built from TRBV4-2 and TRBJ2-7; D unresolved. CDR1 is LGHNA, CDR2 YNFKEQ, per germline. The ends were cut back, 3 bases at V and 4 bases at J, with 16 bases in the middle. This CDR3 is 15 amino acids long. The CDR3 nucleotides read TGTGCCAGCAGCCACTCGGCAGGAGATACTTACGAGCAGTACTTC. It is translated as CASSHSAGDTYEQYF.

This chain joins TRBV7-9 and TRBJ2-5; no firm D call. CDR1 SEHNR and CDR2 FQNEAQ come from the germline V gene (reference sequence). Between the trimmed V and J ends, which lost 4 bases and 4 bases, there was a span of 16 bases. The CDR3 has 15 amino acids. The CDR3 bases are TGTGCCAGCAGCTCCCGATGGCCCAAAGGAGAGACCCAGTACTTC. Protein sequence: CASSSRWPKGETQYF.